These T cell receptor beta chains were read from a single sample in a study of CD8 T cells in Susac syndrome. TCRdb independently ran MiXCR on the immunoSEQ multiplex PCR reads; one entry per CDR3 protein. In the table there are around 95,000 distinct CDR3 sequences, about 96% of which are singletons. Sequencing used CD8+ T cells from PBMCs. The receptors were sampled from a human donor with Susac syndrome. The CDR3 runs from the conserved cysteine through the conserved F or W.

TRBJ1-5 | TRBV24-1 | CATSEGSNQPQHF
TRBJ2-3 | TRBV20-1 | CSAPYPGLAATDTQYF
TRBJ1-2 | TRBV29-1 | CSVVLGTYNYGYTF
TRBJ2-3 | TRBV10-3 | CAIRKAGESDTQYF
TRBJ2-4 | TRBV15 | CATSGWGEGAKNIQYF
TRBJ2-1 | TRBV23-1 | CASSPQLRGEQFF
TRBJ2-7 | TRBV28 | CASSPFVGYEQYF
TRBJ2-7 | TRBV5-1 | CASSLEPLPSYEQYF
TRBJ2-7 | TRBV3-1 | CASSPSGESYEQYF
TRBJ2-5 | TRBV29-1 | CSVAVGEETQYF
TRBJ2-7 | TRBV12-3/TRBV12-4 | CASSLNGLTYEQYF
TRBJ2-1 | TRBV20-1 | CSADKTSGGASEQFF
TRBJ2-1 | TRBV29-1 | CSTTTDGEQFF
TRBJ2-4 | TRBV6-5 | CASRAAGAKNIQYF
TRBJ2-7 | TRBV6-5 | CASSLAVTYEQYF
TRBJ2-5 | TRBV29-1 | CSVEHIGRGVQLF
TRBJ1-1 | TRBV29-1 | CSVEVRGPPGSTEAFF
TRBJ2-1 | TRBV6-4 | CASSDRGTGGNEQFF
TRBJ2-7 | TRBV20-1 | CSARTGTGAVEQYF
TRBJ2-3 | TRBV3-1 | CASSQVGTAPRDTQYF
TRBJ1-5 | TRBV20-1 | CSARVRGRGDNQPQHF
TRBJ1-5 | TRBV5-1 | CASGPTPAAQPQHF
TRBJ2-7 | TRBV20-1 | CSAQTSANYEQYF
TRBJ2-7 | TRBV29-1 | CSVLYNQYEQYF
TRBJ2-1 | TRBV5-1 | CASGKSRNSYNEQFF
TRBJ1-2 | TRBV12-5 | CASGLAVSGYTF
TRBJ1-1 | TRBV5-1 | CASSLDRVDTEAFF
TRBJ1-2 | TRBV6-2/TRBV6-3 | CASRPSRGVGDGYTF
TRBJ1-1 | TRBV28 | CASSAGWNTEAFF
TRBJ2-2 | TRBV25-1 | CASIQTGGTGELFF
TRBJ2-2 | TRBV20-1 | CSARLPAGELFF
TRBJ2-7 | TRBV13 | CASSGRTSGYEQYF
TRBJ2-2 | TRBV24-1 | CATSEPPSGELFF
TRBJ2-7 | TRBV4-1 | CASSQDSLGTGGSYEQYF
TRBJ1-2 | TRBV4-1 | CASSPFLQGARGYTF
TRBJ1-6 | TRBV13 | CASSLNGGVSPLHF
TRBJ1-1 | TRBV2 | CASSEVRGGVMNTEAFF